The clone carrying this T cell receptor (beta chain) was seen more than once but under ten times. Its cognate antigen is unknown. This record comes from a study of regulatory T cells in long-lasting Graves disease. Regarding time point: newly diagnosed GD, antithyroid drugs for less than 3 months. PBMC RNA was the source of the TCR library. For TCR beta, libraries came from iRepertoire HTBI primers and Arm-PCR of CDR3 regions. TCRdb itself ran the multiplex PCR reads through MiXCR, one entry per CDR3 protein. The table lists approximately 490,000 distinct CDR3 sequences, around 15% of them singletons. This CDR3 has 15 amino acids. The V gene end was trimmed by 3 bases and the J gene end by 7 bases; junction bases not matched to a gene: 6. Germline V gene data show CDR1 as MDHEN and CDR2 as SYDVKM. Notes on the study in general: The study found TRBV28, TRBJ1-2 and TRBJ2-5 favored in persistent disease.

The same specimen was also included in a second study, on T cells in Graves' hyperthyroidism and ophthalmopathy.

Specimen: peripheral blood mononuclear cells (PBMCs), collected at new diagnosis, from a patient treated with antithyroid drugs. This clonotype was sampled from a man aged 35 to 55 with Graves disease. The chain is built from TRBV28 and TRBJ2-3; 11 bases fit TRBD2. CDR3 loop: CASSLVAGGMNTQYF. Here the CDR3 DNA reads TGTGCCAGCAGTTTGGTAGCGGGAGGGATGAATACGCAGTATTTT.